This TCR beta chain appears in the sequencing data of a study of blood T cell repertoires in COVID-19. There are 15 residues in the CDR3. Between the trimmed V and J ends, which lost 0 bases and 2 bases, there was a span of 11 bases. Germline assignment: CDR1 LNHNV and CDR2 YYDKDF (reference sequence). The data were produced by immunoSEQ multiplex PCR, yet TCRdb's version contains in-frame clones alone and is incomplete. There are hundreds of thousands of clones in the sample; 80% to 90% occur only once, and 3% lies in the top ten. This receptor was obtained from a woman in her 30s with COVID-19, enrolled during active disease. Sequencing input: peripheral blood. This chain connects TRBV15 to TRBJ2-7; weak D call: TRBD1 (5 bases). The CDR3 sequence is CATSRDNKGAYEQYF. The CDR3, as DNA: TGTGCCACCAGCAGAGATAACAAAGGGGCCTACGAGCAGTACTTC.